Following are 22 T cell receptor beta chains from one sample sequenced in a study of regulatory T cells in long-lasting Graves disease. Arm-PCR of CDR3 regions with iRepertoire HTBI primers generated TCR beta libraries. TCRdb reprocessed the multiplex PCR reads with MiXCR, giving one entry per CDR3 protein. Of about 560,000 distinct CDR3 sequences in the sample, more than 15% were seen once. Specified time point: newly diagnosed GD, antithyroid drugs for less than 3 months. RNA extracted from PBMCs served as the sequencing template. These data were also filed under a second study, of T cells in Graves' hyperthyroidism and ophthalmopathy.

The sample in question was peripheral blood mononuclear cells (PBMCs), obtained at new diagnosis, from a patient treated with antithyroid drugs. Receptor source: a man in his late teens or twenties with Graves disease.

J is TRBJ2-1 and V is TRBV4-1; 8 bases agree with TRBD2. V lost 1 base and J lost 2; bases outside the gene matches: 7. The germline V gene encodes CDR1 MGHRA and CDR2 YSYEKL. The CDR3 length is 17 residues. CDR3 DNA: TGCGCCAGCAGCCAAGCGGGAGGGTATGGTCCCTACAATGAGCAGTTCTTC. Translation: CASSQAGGYGPYNEQFF.

V usage is TRBV3-1 and J usage is TRBJ2-5, with TRBD2 matching over 13 bases. This CDR3 spans 13 amino acids. Per the germline V gene, CDR1 is LGHDT and CDR2 is YNNKEL (reference sequence). Germline trimming cut 8 bases from V and 6 bases from J; bases unmatched to any gene: 3. The CDR3 DNA reads TGTGCCAGCCGGACTAGCGGGAGTCAGACCCAGTACTTC. Its protein product is CASRTSGSQTQYF.

This clonotype appeared a few times. The germline gene is not matched at one end of the junction; a read error may be the cause. The chain joins TRBV12-3 or TRBV12-4 to TRBJ1-4, with D unresolved. The CDR3 length is 13 residues. CDR3 nucleotides: TGTGCCAGCAGTTTAGTGGAGGATGAAAAATTGTTTTTT. Residues: CASSLVEDEKLFF.

This clonotype came up many times. The chain recombines TRBV28 with TRBJ2-7, with a tentative D call TRBD2 (5 bases). This CDR3 has 13 amino acids. V dropped 1 base and J dropped 12 bases, with 16 bases sitting between them. Germline V lookup: CDR1 MDHEN, CDR2 SYDVKM. As DNA, the CDR3 is TGTGCCAGCAGTTTATCCTCCCGGGGTAGGGCGTACTTC. This sequence encodes CASSLSSRGRAYF.

This clonotype was recorded many times. The J gene is TRBJ1-1, the V gene TRBV7-9; no clear D gene. Deletions cut 5 bases from V and 1 base from J, with 14 bases between. The CDR3 has 15 residues. Germline CDR1 reads SEHNR; CDR2 reads FQNEAQ (reference sequence). As DNA, the CDR3 is TGTGCCAGCAGCCCGGGGTTTATGGGGAACACTGAAGCTTTCTTT. Protein sequence: CASSPGFMGNTEAFF.

This clonotype was detected ten times or more. The gene calls are TRBV7-2 and TRBJ2-2; 11 bases fit TRBD2. CDR3 length: 17 amino acids. Germline-derived CDR1 and CDR2 are SGHTA and FQGNSA. After removal of 2 bases from V and 3 bases from J, the junction contained 5 bases not matched to a gene. This CDR3 reads CASSLPGLAVYTGELFF. CDR3 DNA: TGTGCCAGCAGCTTACCGGGACTAGCGGTTTACACCGGGGAGCTGTTTTTT.

The table lists this clonotype with many counts. V and J are TRBV11-2 and TRBJ2-1; 7 bases line up with TRBD2. The CDR3 is 17 residues long. V was pared by 5 bases and J by 8 bases, with 18 bases of the junction left unmatched. The germline V gene encodes CDR1 SGHAT and CDR2 FQNNGV. CDR3 sequence: CASSPSPGTTINDEQFF. The CDR3 bases are TGTGCCAGCAGCCCATCTCCCGGGACTACAATCAACGATGAGCAGTTCTTC.

At least ten counts were recorded for this clonotype. CDR3 bases: TGCGCCAGCATCCTGGACTTAGGTGGATATGCCAACACTGAAGCTTTCTTT. It specifies CASILDLGGYANTEAFF. This chain connects TRBV5-1 to TRBJ1-1; D uncertain. V lost 6 bases, J lost 2 bases, and 23 bases lay in between. Germline CDR1 SGHRS, CDR2 YFSETQ. This CDR3 spans 17 amino acids.

This clonotype was counted ten times or more. J is TRBJ1-5 and V is TRBV10-3, with D possibly TRBD1 on 6 matching bases. The CDR3 runs to 13 residues. CDR1 and CDR2 from the germline V gene are ENHRY and SYGVKD. V dropped 4 bases and J dropped 2 bases, with 6 bases sitting between them. DNA for the CDR3: TGTGCCATCAGTGGACAGGGCAATCAGCCCCAGCATTTT. Amino acid sequence: CAISGQGNQPQHF.

The chain combines TRBV6-1 with TRBJ1-5, with D possibly matching TRBD1 (6 bases). The germline V and J ends were trimmed by 10 bases and 4 bases, with 20 bases remaining between them. CDR3 length equals 15 residues. The germline V gene has CDR1 MNHNS and CDR2 SASEGT. The CDR3 reads CATQGGGGRNQPQHF. The DNA of the CDR3 is TGTGCCACCCAGGGCGGGGGCGGTCGTAATCAGCCCCAGCATTTT.

This clonotype was recorded a few times. This chain uses TRBV6-1 with TRBJ1-3; tentative D call: TRBD1 (6 bases). The germline CDR1 and CDR2 sequences are MNHNS and SASEGT. Trimming removed 1 base from V and 4 bases from J, with 11 bases in between. The CDR3 has 15 amino acids. This CDR3 reads CASSEDRVWGNTIYF. CDR3 nucleotide sequence: TGTGCCAGCAGTGAAGACAGGGTATGGGGAAACACCATATATTTT.

Ten or more counts support this clonotype. The J gene is TRBJ2-1, the V gene TRBV27; unclear D gene. There are 16 residues in the CDR3. V shed 4 bases and J shed 6 bases, with 19 bases lying between them. Germline V lookup: CDR1 MNHEY, CDR2 SMNVEV (reference sequence). The DNA for the CDR3 is TGTGCCAGCAGTTCGCCTGGGCTTACCCTTAGCAATGAGCAGTTCTTC. Amino acid sequence: CASSSPGLTLSNEQFF.

This clonotype was detected a few times. The chain carries TRBV24-1 and TRBJ2-3; unclear D gene. CDR3 length equals 14 residues. Per the germline V gene, CDR1 is KGHDR and CDR2 is SFDVKD. V lost 4 bases and J 4 bases, leaving 11 bases between the germline ends. CDR3 DNA sequence: TGTGCCACCAGTGACCAGATTAGGGCAGATACGCAGTATTTT. Protein product: CATSDQIRADTQYF.

This clonotype was counted a few times. DNA of the CDR3: TGTGCCAGCAGCCAAGAGGCAGAGAACTATGGCTACACCTTC. As protein: CASSQEAENYGYTF. The chain combines TRBV4-2 with TRBJ1-2, with D unresolved. The CDR3 runs to 14 residues. The germline gives CDR1 LGHNA, CDR2 YNFKEQ. The germline V and J ends were trimmed by 0 bases and 2 bases, with 7 bases remaining between them.

The chain carries TRBV13 and TRBJ2-1; the match to TRBD2 covers 9 bases. Germline CDR1 PRHDT, CDR2 FYEKMQ (reference sequence). The J segment lost 5 bases and the V segment lost 0 bases, leaving 17 bases of the junction unmatched. This CDR3 contains 20 residues. The chain's CDR3 is CASSLGLGNEAGGPHNEQFF. CDR3 bases: TGTGCCAGCAGCTTAGGCCTTGGGAATGAGGCGGGAGGGCCCCACAATGAGCAGTTCTTC.

The chain couples TRBV5-1 to TRBJ2-7, with D possibly TRBD2 on 6 matching bases. CDR3 length: 15 amino acids. Trimming pared 4 bases from V and 3 bases from J, leaving 17 bases between. Germline values: CDR1 SGHRS, CDR2 YFSETQ. CDR3 DNA: TGCGCCAGCAGCACCTCCGGGACTCTACTCTACGAGCAGTACTTC. Protein sequence: CASSTSGTLLYEQYF.

This clonotype was seen ten or more times. The chain joins TRBV28 to TRBJ2-1; tentative D call: TRBD1 (7 bases). This CDR3 has 15 residues. Germline-derived CDR1 and CDR2 are MDHEN and SYDVKM. V gave up 4 bases and J gave up 3 bases, with 13 bases separating them. CDR3 amino acids: CASSYQGGYYNEQFF. The CDR3 region has the DNA TGTGCCAGCAGTTACCAGGGGGGCTACTACAATGAGCAGTTCTTC.

This chain links TRBV29-1 with TRBJ1-1; D is ambiguous. Germline V gene data show CDR1 as SQVTM and CDR2 as ANQGSEA. This CDR3 spans 13 amino acids. V was pared by 6 bases and J by 2 bases, with 13 bases between. As DNA, the CDR3 is TGCAGCGTCGGCGGACGGCTTAACACTGAAGCTTTCTTT. Its protein product is CSVGGRLNTEAFF.

V and J are TRBV9 and TRBJ2-3; D possibly corresponds to TRBD2 (6 bases). Germline lookup yields CDR1 SGDLS and CDR2 YYNGEE. The CDR3 consists of 14 residues. V was pared by 7 bases and J by 2 bases, with 14 bases between. The CDR3 loop is CASGTGEVTDTQYF. For the CDR3, the DNA is TGTGCCAGCGGGACGGGAGAGGTCACAGATACGCAGTATTTT.

In its sample, this clonotype was seen a few times. The chain employs TRBV5-4 and TRBJ2-3, with D perhaps TRBD1 or TRBD2 (5 bases each). The V end was cut by 3 bases, the J end by 0 bases, with 14 bases between. The germline CDR1 and CDR2 sequences are SGHNT and YYREEE (reference sequence). This CDR3 is 16 amino acids long. The DNA of the CDR3 is TGTGCCAGCAGCTCACGGGACGGATCCAGCACAGATACGCAGTATTTT. Translated, it gives CASSSRDGSSTDTQYF.

This clonotype has ten or more counts. This chain uses TRBV12-3 or TRBV12-4 with TRBJ2-3; the match to TRBD2 covers 13 bases. This CDR3 contains 14 residues. V trimming: 6 bases; J trimming: 6 bases; junction bases outside the gene matches: 3. This CDR3 reads CASSRTSGSDTQYF. CDR3 nucleotide sequence: TGTGCCAGCAGCCGGACTAGCGGGAGTGATACGCAGTATTTT.

This clonotype has just a few counts. V usage is TRBV6-1 and J usage is TRBJ1-1; D not resolved. The CDR3 runs to 14 residues. Germline CDR1 and CDR2: MNHNS and SASEGT. V lost 5 bases to trimming and J lost 3 bases, with 13 bases between them. CDR3 DNA: TGTGCCAGCAGTCCTTATCGTAGGGACACTGAAGCTTTCTTT. It is translated as CASSPYRRDTEAFF.